This TCR beta chain was found in a study of T cells after yellow fever vaccination. There are a few counts of this clonotype. The germline V and J ends were trimmed by 2 bases and 8 bases, with 17 bases remaining between them. The CDR3 is made up of 14 amino acids. CDR1 is SGHNT and CDR2 is YYREEE in the germline V gene (reference sequence). By 5'RACE template switching, TCR cDNA was produced, with a universal primer site and UMIs added in the process. One entry per CDR3 protein, called by TCRdb with MiXCR from the 5' RACE reads. The sample consists of a few hundred thousand distinct CDR3 sequences, about 7.8% of them appearing once.

This clonotype originated in a man younger than 35 who received the YFV17D yellow fever vaccine. The sequencing here drew on PBMCs, taken 35 to 50 days after the first yellow fever vaccination. This rearrangement joins TRBV5-4 to TRBJ2-7, with D possibly being TRBD1 (6 bases). In DNA form, the CDR3 reads TGTGCCAGCAGCTTTCGGGCAGGGGCTACGCAGCAGTACTTC. Its translation: CASSFRAGATQQYF.